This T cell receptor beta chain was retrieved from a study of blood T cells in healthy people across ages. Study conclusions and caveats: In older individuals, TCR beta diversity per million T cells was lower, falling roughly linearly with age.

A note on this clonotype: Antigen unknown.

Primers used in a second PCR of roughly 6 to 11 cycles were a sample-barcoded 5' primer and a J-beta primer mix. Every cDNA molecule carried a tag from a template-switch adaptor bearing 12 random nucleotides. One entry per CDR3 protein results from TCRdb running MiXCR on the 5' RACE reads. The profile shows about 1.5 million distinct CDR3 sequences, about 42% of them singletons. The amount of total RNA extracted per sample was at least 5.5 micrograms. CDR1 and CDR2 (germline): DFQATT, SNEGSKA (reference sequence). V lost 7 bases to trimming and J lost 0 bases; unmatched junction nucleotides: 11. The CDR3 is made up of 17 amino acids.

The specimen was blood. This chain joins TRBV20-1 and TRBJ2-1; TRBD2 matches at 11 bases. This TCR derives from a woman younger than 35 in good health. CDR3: CSVREPGLADSYNEQFF. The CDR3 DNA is TGCAGTGTTAGGGAGCCGGGACTAGCGGACTCCTACAATGAGCAGTTCTTC.